This is a list of T cell receptor beta chains from one sample in a study of T cells after posttransplantation cyclophosphamide. Assay used: immunoSEQ multiplex PCR; TCRdb lists only in-frame clones, some missing. The data show tens of thousands of clones, with none appearing a single time. The sample comprised PBMCs. The receptors shown here come from a man in his fifties or sixties in good health, CMV-negative, and a related stem cell transplant donor. CDR3s include the opening cysteine and the closing phenylalanine or tryptophan. D genes are given only for firm matches. Clone size appears in some rows only: once, few, many, or a class for an expanded clone.

V: TRBV15
size: many
D: .
length: 17
J: TRBJ2-7
CDR3: CATSRDRGSENSYEQYF
DNA: TGTGCCACCAGCAGAGATCGCGGCAGCGAGAACTCCTACGAGCAGTACTTC

V: TRBV14
size: many
D: .
length: 13
J: TRBJ2-3
CDR3: CASGRLGTDTQYF
DNA: TGTGCCAGCGGGAGACTTGGCACAGATACGCAGTATTTT

V: TRBV5-4
size: many
D: .
length: 15
J: TRBJ1-1
CDR3: CASSLLKQGWTEAFF
DNA: TGTGCCAGCAGCTTGCTCAAACAGGGTTGGACTGAAGCTTTCTTT

V: TRBV7-2
size: many
D: TRBD2
length: 17
J: TRBJ2-7
CDR3: CASSSRGASGRAYEQYF
DNA: TGTGCCAGCAGCTCGAGGGGCGCTAGCGGGAGGGCCTACGAGCAGTACTTC

V: TRBV29-1
size: .
D: TRBD1
length: 14
J: TRBJ2-3
CDR3: CSVAGGAGSDTQYF
DNA: TGCAGCGTTGCAGGGGGCGCTGGGTCAGATACGCAGTATTTT

V: TRBV7-2
size: .
D: TRBD2
length: 15
J: TRBJ2-1
CDR3: CASSFSGRPYNEQFF
DNA: TGTGCCAGCAGCTTTAGCGGGAGACCCTACAATGAGCAGTTCTTC

V: TRBV27
size: many
D: TRBD2
length: 14
J: TRBJ2-1
CDR3: CASRGGWPGNEQFF
DNA: TGTGCCAGCCGGGGAGGGTGGCCAGGGAATGAGCAGTTCTTC

V: TRBV13
size: many
D: .
length: 16
J: TRBJ2-7
CDR3: CASSSQESQGPYEQYF
DNA: TGTGCCAGCAGCTCCCAAGAGTCGCAGGGGCCCTACGAGCAGTACTTC

V: TRBV13
size: many
D: TRBD1
length: 14
J: TRBJ2-1
CDR3: CASSLARGHNEQFF
DNA: TGTGCCAGCAGCTTAGCTAGGGGGCACAATGAGCAGTTCTTC

V: TRBV19
size: many
D: .
length: 15
J: TRBJ1-1
CDR3: CASRRLLGGNTEAFF
DNA: TGTGCCAGTAGGCGCCTCCTGGGGGGGAACACTGAAGCTTTCTTT

V: TRBV9
size: few
D: .
length: 19
J: TRBJ2-5
CDR3: CASSVEGVAEHRTQETQYF
DNA: TGTGCCAGCAGCGTAGAGGGCGTAGCGGAACACAGAACCCAAGAGACCCAGTACTTC

V: TRBV6-1
size: many
D: TRBD2
length: 14
J: TRBJ2-1
CDR3: CASSAGGLANEQFF
DNA: TGTGCCAGCAGCGCGGGGGGGTTAGCGAATGAGCAGTTCTTC

V: TRBV6-1
size: many
D: .
length: 16
J: TRBJ1-5
CDR3: CASSEMSVASFQPQHF
DNA: TGTGCCAGCAGTGAAATGTCAGTAGCATCGTTTCAGCCCCAGCATTTT

V: TRBV5-8
size: many
D: TRBD1
length: 16
J: TRBJ1-2
CDR3: CASSSPETGAFYGYTF
DNA: TGTGCCAGCTCATCCCCCGAGACAGGGGCCTTCTATGGCTACACCTTC

V: TRBV5-8
size: few
D: .
length: 15
J: TRBJ2-5
CDR3: CASSPMDSPSMEQYF
DNA: TGTGCCAGCAGCCCCATGGACAGCCCGAGTATGGAGCAGTACTTC

V: TRBV9
size: many
D: TRBD2
length: 14
J: TRBJ2-7
CDR3: CASSESGGSDEQYF
DNA: TGTGCCAGCAGCGAAAGCGGGGGGTCCGACGAGCAGTACTTC

V: TRBV5-1
size: many
D: TRBD1
length: 16
J: TRBJ1-3
CDR3: CASSGPHRGSGNTIYF
DNA: TGCGCCAGCAGCGGACCCCACAGGGGGTCGGGAAACACCATATATTTT